The 3 T cell receptor beta chains below were found in one sample sequenced in a study of blood T cell repertoires in COVID-19. Clones were sequenced by immunoSEQ multiplex PCR, and TCRdb holds only the in-frame ones, with some missing. The data hold about 240,000 clones, with about 87% observed a single time. The sequenced sample consisted of PBMCs or T cells enriched from blood (not recorded which). These receptors came from a woman in her twenties or thirties with acute COVID-19.

This chain connects TRBV19 to TRBJ1-5; D might be TRBD1 (6 bases). Germline CDR1 is LNHDA and CDR2 is SQIVND (reference sequence). Trimming took off 3 bases at V and 6 bases at J, with 9 bases between the two ends. The CDR3 is 13 residues long. CDR3 nucleotide sequence: TGTGCCAGTAGTATGACAGGTACTCAGCCCCAGCATTTT. Translating it yields CASSMTGTQPQHF.

The gene calls are TRBV7-8 and TRBJ2-5, with no clear D. CDR3 size: 15 residues. The V gene's germline CDR1 is SGHVS and CDR2 FQNEAQ. V was trimmed by 7 bases and J by 1 base, leaving 16 bases between them. In nucleotides, the CDR3 is TGTGCCAGCACCCAGGAAAGTTGGCTCCAAGAGACCCAGTACTTC. It is translated as CASTQESWLQETQYF.

This clone was counted once. The chain couples TRBV7-2 to TRBJ1-2; D gene unclear. CDR3 size: 16 residues. Per the germline V gene, CDR1 is SGHTA and CDR2 is FQGNSA. Trimming pared 1 base from V and 4 bases from J, leaving 16 bases between. The CDR3 coding sequence is TGTGCCAGCAGCTTAGTGGAGGCCTCATTCGGCTATGGCTACACCTTC. This codes for CASSLVEASFGYGYTF.